Listed below are T cell receptor beta chains from one sample, sequenced in a study of blood T cells in healthy people across ages. TCRdb re-called the 5' RACE reads with MiXCR, one entry per CDR3 protein. There are around 900,000 distinct CDR3 sequences in the sample; more than 25% occur only once, and around 15% lies in the top ten. The sample comprised blood. The receptors here all came from a woman older than 75 in good health. The CDR3 runs from the conserved cysteine through the conserved F or W. Fields, in order: clone size, D gene, V gene, J gene, CDR3 DNA, CDR3 protein. A D gene is named only where the DNA matches it firmly. Only some rows state a clone size, as once, few, many or a class for expanded clones.

>many|TRBD2|TRBV12-3/TRBV12-4|TRBJ2-1
TGTGCCAGCAGCCTAAATAGCGGGGGGGATGAGCAGTTCTTC
CASSLNSGGDEQFF
>few|.|TRBV12-3/TRBV12-4|TRBJ1-3
TGTGCCAGCAGCCCTAACCACTCTGGAAACACCATATATTTT
CASSPNHSGNTIYF
>.|.|TRBV11-2|TRBJ2-3
TGTGCCAGCAGCTTAGATCCAGTGCACACAGATACGCAGTATTTT
CASSLDPVHTDTQYF
>.|.|TRBV28|TRBJ2-7
TGTGCCAGCAGCACTCCGGACGGGCGATCCTACGAGCAGTACTTC
CASSTPDGRSYEQYF
>.|.|TRBV12-3/TRBV12-4|TRBJ2-3
TGTGCCAGCAGAAGACAGGTTAGAGCAGATACGCAGTATTTT
CASRRQVRADTQYF
>many|TRBD2|TRBV9|TRBJ2-7
TGTGCCAGCAGCGTACACCAGGGAGCAGCGGGAGAGCAGTACTTC
CASSVHQGAAGEQYF
>many|.|TRBV20-1|TRBJ2-1
TGCAGTGCTATATCCGTAGGTGACCATGAGCAGTTCTTC
CSAISVGDHEQFF
>few|TRBD1|TRBV2|TRBJ1-4
TGTGCCAGCAGGAGGGACAGGGGTGGGAGTGAAAAACTGTTTTTT
CASRRDRGGSEKLFF
>many|.|TRBV20-1|TRBJ2-3
TGCAGTGCTGAACGGGACGGCTCTGATACGCAGTATTTT
CSAERDGSDTQYF
>few|.|TRBV28|TRBJ1-2
TGTGCCAGCAGCATCTTCGGTTTAGCTAACTATGGCTACACCTTC
CASSIFGLANYGYTF
>.|.|TRBV5-1|TRBJ2-5
TGCGCCAGCAGCCCCTTTGGACAAGCCCAAGAGACCCAGTACTTC
CASSPFGQAQETQYF
>.|TRBD1|TRBV5-1|TRBJ2-2
TGCGCCAGCAGCTTTGGGGACAGGGGGCCCGGGGAGCTGTTTTTT
CASSFGDRGPGELFF
>many|.|TRBV7-9|TRBJ2-1
TGTGCCAGCAACCCCCCCGGGCAGAATTTATACAATGAGCAGTTCTTC
CASNPPGQNLYNEQFF
>few|.|TRBV6-2/TRBV6-3|TRBJ1-1
TGTGCCAGCAGCCCGGCGGGGGCAGACACTGAAGCTTTCTTT
CASSPAGADTEAFF
>.|TRBD1|TRBV4-3|TRBJ1-2
TGCGTCAGCAGCCGGAGGGGGACAGGGAATAACTATGGCTACACCTTC
CVSSRRGTGNNYGYTF
>many|.|TRBV11-2|TRBJ2-1
TGTGCCAGCAGCGGAGGATTCTCGGGGGAGTATTACAATGAGCAGTTCTTC
CASSGGFSGEYYNEQFF
>many|TRBD2|TRBV4-2|TRBJ2-3
TGTGCCAGCAGCCAACCTCACGGGACTAGCGGGGCTGATACGCAGTATTTT
CASSQPHGTSGADTQYF
>.|TRBD2|TRBV3-1|TRBJ2-5
TGTGCCAGCAGCCAACGGACTAACGGGGGGGCAGAGACCCAGTACTTC
CASSQRTNGGAETQYF
>.|TRBD1|TRBV28|TRBJ1-5
TGTGCCAGCAGTTCCCCCGGGACAGTTAATCAGCCCCAGCATTTT
CASSSPGTVNQPQHF
>.|TRBD1|TRBV6-2/TRBV6-3|TRBJ1-5
TGTGCCAGCAGTTACGCAACAGGGGTCGGGCAGCCCCAGCATTTT
CASSYATGVGQPQHF
>.|.|TRBV30|TRBJ1-2
TGTGCCTGGAGTGTAGGACTCGGGGACCTCGACTATGGCTACACCTTC
CAWSVGLGDLDYGYTF
>.|.|TRBV27|TRBJ2-6
TGTGCCAGCAGTTTATTGAGGCAGCCTTCTGGGGCCAACGTCCTGACTTTC
CASSLLRQPSGANVLTF
>few|.|TRBV11-2|TRBJ2-7
TGTGCCAGCAGTATTAGTCAGGCCCCCTACACCTACGAGCAGTACTTC
CASSISQAPYTYEQYF
>.|.|TRBV28|TRBJ2-7
TGTGCCAGCAAGGCGAGGGGCGGGCGAACCTACGAGCAGTACTTC
CASKARGGRTYEQYF
>many|.|TRBV5-8|TRBJ1-2
TGTGCCAGCAGCTTGGAACCCAGTACCTACGGCTACACCTTC
CASSLEPSTYGYTF
>few|.|TRBV25-1|TRBJ1-2
TGTGCCAGCAGTGAATTTCAGAACTATGGCTACACCTTC
CASSEFQNYGYTF
>.|TRBD1|TRBV7-2|TRBJ2-3
TGTGCCAGCAGCTTATTGGGACAGGGCATCACAGATACGCAGTATTTT
CASSLLGQGITDTQYF
>many|.|TRBV2|TRBJ2-3
TGTGCCAGCAGTGGACCAGATGGGACGCAGTATTTT
CASSGPDGTQYF
>few|.|TRBV4-3|TRBJ1-1
TGCGCCAGCAGCCTGCAGGGATCGCACACTGAAGCTTTCTTT
CASSLQGSHTEAFF
>.|TRBD2|TRBV6-6|TRBJ2-3
TGTGCCAGCAGTTACGCAACTAGCGGGGGGGCCCGGGATACGCAGTATTTT
CASSYATSGGARDTQYF
>many|TRBD2|TRBV4-1|TRBJ2-1
TGCGCCAGCAGCCGTCCAACTAGCGGCTCCTACAATGAGCAGTTCTTC
CASSRPTSGSYNEQFF
>many|.|TRBV12-3/TRBV12-4|TRBJ2-3
TGTGCCAGCAGTTTAGCGGGTCCCGGCGCAGATACGCAGTATTTT
CASSLAGPGADTQYF
>many|.|TRBV5-1|TRBJ2-5
TGCGCCAGCAGCTTCCAGGGAGTCCAAGAGACCCAGTACTTC
CASSFQGVQETQYF
>many|.|TRBV10-3|TRBJ2-5
TGTGCCATCAGTGTGGGGGGTCGGGAGACCCAGTACTTC
CAISVGGRETQYF
>many|.|TRBV11-2|TRBJ1-2
TGTGCCAGCAGCTCCACTAAAGGGGTGAACTATGGCTACACCTTC
CASSSTKGVNYGYTF
>many|.|TRBV28|TRBJ2-5
TGTGCCAGCAGTTTTGCAGGCAGGGCAGGAGAGACCCAGTACTTC
CASSFAGRAGETQYF
>few|TRBD2|TRBV6-2/TRBV6-3|TRBJ2-2
TGTGCCAGCAGTTACCCTAGCGGGGGACCCTACACCGGGGAGCTGTTTTTT
CASSYPSGGPYTGELFF
>.|.|TRBV30|TRBJ2-3
TGTGCCTGGAGCCCCGGGTGGGCAGATACGCAGTATTTT
CAWSPGWADTQYF
>many|.|TRBV27|TRBJ2-3
TGTGCCAGCAGTGCCGACCCCGCACTTGCAGATACGCAGTATTTT
CASSADPALADTQYF
>.|TRBD1|TRBV7-9|TRBJ2-3
TGTGCCACCCACGACAGGGGGGGCGTATCCACAGATACGCAGTATTTT
CATHDRGGVSTDTQYF
>many|.|TRBV6-2/TRBV6-3|TRBJ1-2
TGTGCCAGCAGTCGAGTCGGGACGGCCAAAGCTAACTATGGCTACACCTTC
CASSRVGTAKANYGYTF
>many|TRBD1|TRBV28|TRBJ2-1
TGTGCCAGCAGTTCGGGGGGCCGGGACAGGGACAATGAGCAGTTCTTC
CASSSGGRDRDNEQFF
>many|.|TRBV2|TRBJ2-4
TGTGCCAGCAGTGGTAGGAACATTCAGTACTTC
CASSGRNIQYF
>.|TRBD1|TRBV6-2/TRBV6-3|TRBJ1-1
TGTGCCAGCAGATATCTCCCGGGACAGGGGAAGCCTGAAGCTTTCTTT
CASRYLPGQGKPEAFF
>.|.|TRBV20-1|TRBJ1-5
TGCAGTGCTCCCCGGACTGGGGATAGCAATCAGCCCCAGCATTTT
CSAPRTGDSNQPQHF
>many|.|TRBV6-2/TRBV6-3|TRBJ2-3
TGTGCCAGCAGCTTCAGCCCTCAGGGTCGCGGCACAGATACGCAGTATTTT
CASSFSPQGRGTDTQYF
>many|.|TRBV7-8|TRBJ2-1
TGTGCCAGCAGCGCGCAAATGATCTACAATGAGCAGTTCTTC
CASSAQMIYNEQFF
>few|TRBD1|TRBV12-3/TRBV12-4|TRBJ1-2
TGTGCCAGCAGTTTAAGACAGGGGGCCCCCTATGGCTACACCTTC
CASSLRQGAPYGYTF
>many|TRBD1|TRBV7-8|TRBJ2-5
TGTGCCAGCAGCTCGGGACAGGGAGGCGAGACCCAGTACTTC
CASSSGQGGETQYF
>.|.|TRBV5-1|TRBJ1-6
TGCGCCAGCAGCTTGGAATTCCAGGGTCCCTCAGGTTCACCCCCCCACTTT
CASSLEFQGPSGSPPHF
>.|.|TRBV12-3/TRBV12-4|TRBJ1-2
TGTGCCAGCAGTGACACATCCAACTATGGCTACACCTTC
CASSDTSNYGYTF
>.|.|TRBV2|TRBJ1-2
TGTGCCAGCAGTGTTCGAGACAGTACCCCCTATGGCTACACCTTC
CASSVRDSTPYGYTF
>many|.|TRBV12-3/TRBV12-4|TRBJ1-2
TGTGCCAGCACCGGACCTCTCCCCTATGGCTACACCTTC
CASTGPLPYGYTF
>few|TRBD1|TRBV5-4|TRBJ2-1
TGTGCCAGCAGCTTGAGTGCAGGGGGCACCTACAATGAGCAGTTCTTC
CASSLSAGGTYNEQFF
>few|TRBD2|TRBV12-3/TRBV12-4|TRBJ2-3
TGTGCCAGCAGACCTCGACTAGCTGGTAGTACAGATACGCAGTATTTT
CASRPRLAGSTDTQYF
>.|.|TRBV20-1|TRBJ1-1
TGCAGTGCGACGGGACCGATGAACACTGAAGCTTTCTTT
CSATGPMNTEAFF
>.|.|TRBV14|TRBJ2-4
TGTGCCAGCAGCCCTGAACTAGCCAAAAACATTCAGTACTTC
CASSPELAKNIQYF